This T cell receptor (beta chain) derives from a study of T cells in Graves' hyperthyroidism and ophthalmopathy. The table lists this clonotype with many counts. No ophthalmopathy progression within 18 months constituted stable Graves' hyperthyroidism. After removal of 3 bases from V and 6 bases from J, the junction contained 7 bases not matched to a gene. Germline V CDR1 and CDR2: SGHVS, FQNEAQ. CDR3 length equals 14 residues. The source material, RNA transcripts, was used to amplify TCR beta CDR3 regions. In the first-round RT-PCR of the TCR CDR3, the HTBI primer set was used. Using its own MiXCR run on the multiplex PCR reads, TCRdb lists one record per CDR3 protein. This table holds roughly 380,000 distinct CDR3 sequences, about 13% found once.

The specimen was blood. This chain joins TRBV7-8 and TRBJ2-7; 8 nucleotides line up with TRBD1. This sequence originates from a woman aged 18-29 years with Graves' hyperthyroidism. The CDR3 protein is CASSLDREYVEQYF. The CDR3 nucleotides are TGTGCCAGCAGCTTGGACAGGGAATACGTCGAGCAGTACTTC. The full variable domain, its missing parts supplied by reference TRBV7-8 and TRBJ2-7, is GAGVSQSPRYKVAKRGQDVALRCDPISGHVSLFWYQQALGQGPEFLTYFQNEAQLDKSGLPSDRFFAERPEGSVSTLKIQRTQQEDSAVYLCASSLDREYVEQYFGPGTRLTVT.